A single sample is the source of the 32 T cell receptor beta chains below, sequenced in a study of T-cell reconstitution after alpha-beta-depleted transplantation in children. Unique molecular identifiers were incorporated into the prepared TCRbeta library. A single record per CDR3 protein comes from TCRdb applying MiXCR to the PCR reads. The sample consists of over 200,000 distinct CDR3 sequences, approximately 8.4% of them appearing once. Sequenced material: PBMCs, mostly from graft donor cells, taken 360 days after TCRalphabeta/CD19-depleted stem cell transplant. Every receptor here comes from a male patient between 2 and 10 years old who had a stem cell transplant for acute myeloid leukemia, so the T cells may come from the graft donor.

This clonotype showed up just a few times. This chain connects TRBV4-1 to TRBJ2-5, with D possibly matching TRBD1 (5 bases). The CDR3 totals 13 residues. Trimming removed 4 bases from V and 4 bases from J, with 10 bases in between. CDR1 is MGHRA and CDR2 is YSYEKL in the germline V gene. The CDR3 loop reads CASSLLTAETQYF. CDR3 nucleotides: TGCGCCAGCAGCCTGTTGACAGCAGAGACCCAGTACTTC.

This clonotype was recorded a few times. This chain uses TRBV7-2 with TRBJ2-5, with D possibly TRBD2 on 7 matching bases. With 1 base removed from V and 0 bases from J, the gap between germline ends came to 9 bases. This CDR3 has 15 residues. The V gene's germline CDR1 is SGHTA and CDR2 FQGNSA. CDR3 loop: CASSLVGGHQETQYF. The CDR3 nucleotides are TGTGCCAGCAGCTTAGTGGGGGGGCACCAAGAGACCCAGTACTTC. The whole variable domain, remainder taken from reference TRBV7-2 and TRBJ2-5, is GAGVSQSPSNKVTEKGKDVELRCDPISGHTALYWYRQSLGQGLEFLIYFQGNSAPDKSGLPSDRFSAERTGGSVSTLTIQRTQQEDSAVYLCASSLVGGHQETQYFGPGTRLLVL.

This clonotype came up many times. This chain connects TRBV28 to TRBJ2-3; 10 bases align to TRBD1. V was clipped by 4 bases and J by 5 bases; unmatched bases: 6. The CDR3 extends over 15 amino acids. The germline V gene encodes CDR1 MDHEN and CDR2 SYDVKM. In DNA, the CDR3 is TGTGCCAGCAGTTCTTGGGACAGGGGACGAGATACGCAGTATTTT. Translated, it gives CASSSWDRGRDTQYF.

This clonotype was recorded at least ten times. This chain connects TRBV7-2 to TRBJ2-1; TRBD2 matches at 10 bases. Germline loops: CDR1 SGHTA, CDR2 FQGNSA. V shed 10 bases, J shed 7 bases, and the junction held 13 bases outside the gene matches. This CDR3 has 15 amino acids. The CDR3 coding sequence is TGTGCCATCCTCGAGCGGGAGGGCATAATGAATGAGCAGTTCTTC. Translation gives CAILEREGIMNEQFF.

This CDR3 reads CASSYSSRDTQYF. For the CDR3, the DNA is TGTGCCAGCAGTTACTCTTCCCGAGATACGCAGTATTTT. The genes are TRBV6-5 and TRBJ2-3; D uncertain. The CDR3 is 13 amino acids. From germline, CDR1 is MNHEY and CDR2 SVGAGI. The V gene lost 0 bases and the J gene lost 5 bases, with 6 bases spanning the gap.

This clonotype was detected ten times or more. The DNA for the CDR3 is TGCAGTGCTAGAGAGGGGGCAGGGCCTGGAAACACCATATATTTT. Protein product: CSAREGAGPGNTIYF. This sequence joins TRBV20-1 and TRBJ1-3, with D perhaps TRBD1 (6 bases). The length of the CDR3 is 15 residues. Germline-derived CDR1 and CDR2 are DFQATT and SNEGSKA (reference sequence). V lost 0 bases, J lost 2 bases, and 11 bases lay in between.

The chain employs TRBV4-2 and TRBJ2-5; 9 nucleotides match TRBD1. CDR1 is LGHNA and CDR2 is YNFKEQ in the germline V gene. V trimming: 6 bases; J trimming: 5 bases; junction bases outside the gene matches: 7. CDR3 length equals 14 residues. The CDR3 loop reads CASRPGQGFETQYF. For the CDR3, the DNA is TGTGCCAGCAGACCGGGACAGGGATTCGAGACCCAGTACTTC.

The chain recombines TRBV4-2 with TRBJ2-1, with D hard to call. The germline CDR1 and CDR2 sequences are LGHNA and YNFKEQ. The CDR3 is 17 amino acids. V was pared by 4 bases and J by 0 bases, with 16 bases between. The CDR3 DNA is TGTGCCAGCAGCCTAAGGGCCCGGTCAAGCTCCTACAATGAGCAGTTCTTC. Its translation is CASSLRARSSSYNEQFF.

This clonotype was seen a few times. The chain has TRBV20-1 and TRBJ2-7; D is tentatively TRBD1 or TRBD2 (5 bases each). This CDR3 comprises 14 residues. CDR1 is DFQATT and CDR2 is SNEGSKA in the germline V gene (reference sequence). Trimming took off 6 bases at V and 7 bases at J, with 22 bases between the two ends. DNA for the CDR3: TGCAGTGCCCTGGCCCCGGGACGATCGGGGGAGCAGTACTTC. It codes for CSALAPGRSGEQYF.

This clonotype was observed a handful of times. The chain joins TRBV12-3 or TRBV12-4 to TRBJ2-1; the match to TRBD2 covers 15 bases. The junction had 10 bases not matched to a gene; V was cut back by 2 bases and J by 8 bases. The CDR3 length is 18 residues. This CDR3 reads CASSLFPGLAGGPDEQFF. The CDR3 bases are TGTGCCAGCAGTTTATTCCCCGGACTAGCGGGAGGGCCGGATGAGCAGTTCTTC.

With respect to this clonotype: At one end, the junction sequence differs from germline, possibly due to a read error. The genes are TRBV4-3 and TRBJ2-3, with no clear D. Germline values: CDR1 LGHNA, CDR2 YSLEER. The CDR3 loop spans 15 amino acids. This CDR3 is CASSQDLTPTDTQYF. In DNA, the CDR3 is TGCGCCAGCAGTCAAGATCTAACCCCCACAGATACGCAGTATTTT.

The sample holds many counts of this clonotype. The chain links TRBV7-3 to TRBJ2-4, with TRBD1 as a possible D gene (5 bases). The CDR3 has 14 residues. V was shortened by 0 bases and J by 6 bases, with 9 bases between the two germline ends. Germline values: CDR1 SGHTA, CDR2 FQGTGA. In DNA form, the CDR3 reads TGTGCCAGCAGCTTAACTGGGGCCGGAAACATTCAGTACTTC. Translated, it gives CASSLTGAGNIQYF.

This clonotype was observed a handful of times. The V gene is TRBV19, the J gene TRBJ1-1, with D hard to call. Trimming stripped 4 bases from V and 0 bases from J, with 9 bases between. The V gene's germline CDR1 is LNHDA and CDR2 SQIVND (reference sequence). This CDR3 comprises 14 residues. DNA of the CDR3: TGTGCCAGTAGTAGTGAGGTAATGAACACTGAAGCTTTCTTT. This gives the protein CASSSEVMNTEAFF.

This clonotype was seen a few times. CDR3 sequence: CASSQTGDIKTIYGYTF. In nucleotides, the CDR3 is TGTGCCAGCAGTCAAACAGGGGACATCAAGACAATTTATGGCTACACCTTC. The chain combines TRBV12-3 or TRBV12-4 with TRBJ1-2; 7 positions agree with TRBD1. V dropped 5 bases and J dropped 5; count of bases not matched to a gene: 17. There are 17 residues in the CDR3.

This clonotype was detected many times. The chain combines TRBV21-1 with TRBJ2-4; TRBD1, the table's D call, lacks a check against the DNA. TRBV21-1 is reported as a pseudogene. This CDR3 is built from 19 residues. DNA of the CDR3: TGTGCCAGCAACGTACAATCCCCCCGACCGCTTCTAGCCAAAAACATTCAGTACTTC. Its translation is CASNVQSPRPLLAKNIQYF.

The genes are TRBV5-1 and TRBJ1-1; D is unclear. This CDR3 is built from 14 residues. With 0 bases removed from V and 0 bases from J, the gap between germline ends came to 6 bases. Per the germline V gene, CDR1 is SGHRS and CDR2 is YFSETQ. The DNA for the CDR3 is TGCGCCAGCAGCTTGGGCAGCATGAACACTGAAGCTTTCTTT. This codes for CASSLGSMNTEAFF.

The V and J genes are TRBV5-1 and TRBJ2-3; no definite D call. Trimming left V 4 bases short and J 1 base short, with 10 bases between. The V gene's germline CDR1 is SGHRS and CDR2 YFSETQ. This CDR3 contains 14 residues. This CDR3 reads CASSPTPGTDTQYF. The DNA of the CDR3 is TGCGCCAGCAGCCCTACTCCGGGCACAGATACGCAGTATTTT.

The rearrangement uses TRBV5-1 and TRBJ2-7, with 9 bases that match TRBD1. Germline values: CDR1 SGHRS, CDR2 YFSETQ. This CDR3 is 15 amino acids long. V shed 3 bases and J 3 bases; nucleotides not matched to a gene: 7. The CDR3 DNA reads TGCGCCAGCAGCTCACTAGGACAGGGGAACTACGAGCAGTACTTC. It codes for CASSSLGQGNYEQYF. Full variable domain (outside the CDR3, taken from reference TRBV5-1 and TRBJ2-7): KAGVTQTPRYLIKTRGQQVTLSCSPISGHRSVSWYQQTPGQGLQFLFEYFSETQRNKGNFPGRFSGRQFSNSRSEMNVSTLELGDSALYLCASSSLGQGNYEQYFGPGTRLTVT.

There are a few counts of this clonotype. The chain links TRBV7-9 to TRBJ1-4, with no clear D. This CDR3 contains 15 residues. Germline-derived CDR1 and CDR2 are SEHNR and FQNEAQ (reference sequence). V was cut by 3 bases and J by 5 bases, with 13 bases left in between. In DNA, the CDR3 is TGTGCCAGCAGCTTCTCTCTGGGAGGAAATGAAAAACTGTTTTTT. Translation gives CASSFSLGGNEKLFF. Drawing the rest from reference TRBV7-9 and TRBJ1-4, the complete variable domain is DTGVSQNPRHKITKRGQNVTFRCDPISEHNRLYWYRQTLGQGPEFLTYFQNEAQLEKSRLLSDRFSAERPKGSFSTLEIQRTEQGDSAMYLCASSFSLGGNEKLFFGSGTQLSVL.

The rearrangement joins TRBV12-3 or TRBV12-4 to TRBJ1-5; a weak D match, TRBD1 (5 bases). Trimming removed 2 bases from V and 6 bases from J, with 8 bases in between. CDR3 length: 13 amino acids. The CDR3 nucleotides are TGTGCCAGCAGTTTATCAGGGTCTCAGCCCCAGCATTTT. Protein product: CASSLSGSQPQHF.

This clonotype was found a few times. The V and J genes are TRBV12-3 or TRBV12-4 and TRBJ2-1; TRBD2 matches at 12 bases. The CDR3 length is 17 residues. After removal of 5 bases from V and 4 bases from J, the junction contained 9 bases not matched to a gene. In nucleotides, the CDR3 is TGTGCCAGCAGTCGAACTAGCGGGGGGCCGAATTACAATGAGCAGTTCTTC. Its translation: CASSRTSGGPNYNEQFF.

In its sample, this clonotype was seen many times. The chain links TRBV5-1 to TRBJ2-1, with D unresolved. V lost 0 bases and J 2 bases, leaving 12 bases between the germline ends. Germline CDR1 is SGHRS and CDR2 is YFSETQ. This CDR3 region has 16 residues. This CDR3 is CASSLAGSIPYNEQFF. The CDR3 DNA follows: TGCGCCAGCAGCTTGGCGGGTAGTATCCCCTACAATGAGCAGTTCTTC.

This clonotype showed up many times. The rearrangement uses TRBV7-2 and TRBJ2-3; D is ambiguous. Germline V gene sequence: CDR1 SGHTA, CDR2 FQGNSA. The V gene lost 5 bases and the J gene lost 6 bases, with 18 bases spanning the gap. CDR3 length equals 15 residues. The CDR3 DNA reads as TGTGCCAGCAGCCCCCTCCGTTTCCTTAACGATACGCAGTATTTT. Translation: CASSPLRFLNDTQYF.

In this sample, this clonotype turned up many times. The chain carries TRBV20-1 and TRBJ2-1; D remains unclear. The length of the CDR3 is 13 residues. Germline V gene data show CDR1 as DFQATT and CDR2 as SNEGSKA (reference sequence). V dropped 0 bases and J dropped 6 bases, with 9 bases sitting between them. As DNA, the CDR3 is TGCAGTGCTAGAGAGTGGGTTCGCAATGAGCAGTTCTTC. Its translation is CSAREWVRNEQFF.

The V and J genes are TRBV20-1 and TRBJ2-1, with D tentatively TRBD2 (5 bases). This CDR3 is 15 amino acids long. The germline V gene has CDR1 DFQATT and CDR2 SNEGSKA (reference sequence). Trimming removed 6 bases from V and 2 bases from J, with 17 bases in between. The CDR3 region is CSAGSVGATYNEQFF. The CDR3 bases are TGCAGTGCCGGGTCCGTGGGAGCCACCTACAATGAGCAGTTCTTC.

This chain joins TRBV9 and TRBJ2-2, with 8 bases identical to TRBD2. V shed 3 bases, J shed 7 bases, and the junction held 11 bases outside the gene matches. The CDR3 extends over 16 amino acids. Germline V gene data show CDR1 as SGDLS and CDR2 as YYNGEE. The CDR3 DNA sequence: TGTGCCAGCAGCGAACAAGCGGGAGTGGTAGGCGGGGAGCTGTTTTTT. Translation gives CASSEQAGVVGGELFF.

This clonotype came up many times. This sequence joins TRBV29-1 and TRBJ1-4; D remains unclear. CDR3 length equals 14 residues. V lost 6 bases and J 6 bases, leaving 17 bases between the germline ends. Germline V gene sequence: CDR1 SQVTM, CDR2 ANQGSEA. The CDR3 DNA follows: TGCAGCGTACGAAAAGGGCGGGGTGATGAAAAACTGTTTTTT. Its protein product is CSVRKGRGDEKLFF.

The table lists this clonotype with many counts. CDR3: CSASTRGLAGRSYNEQFF. The CDR3 nucleotides are TGCAGTGCTTCCACCCGGGGGCTAGCGGGAAGGTCCTACAATGAGCAGTTCTTC. The rearrangement uses TRBV20-1 and TRBJ2-1, with 9 bases aligning to TRBD2. This CDR3 has 18 residues. Trimming took 5 bases from V and 1 from J; bases not matched to a gene: 15. Germline V gives CDR1 DFQATT, CDR2 SNEGSKA (reference sequence).

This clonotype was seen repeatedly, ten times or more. The CDR3 region is CASRDRGYEQYV. The CDR3 nucleotides read TGTGCCAGTCGCGACAGGGGCTACGAGCAGTACGTC. The chain carries TRBV6-1 and TRBJ2-7; 8 bases line up with TRBD1. The germline V gene has CDR1 MNHNS and CDR2 SASEGT. The CDR3 sequence is 12 residues long. V lost 9 bases to trimming and J lost 3 bases; unmatched junction nucleotides: 4.

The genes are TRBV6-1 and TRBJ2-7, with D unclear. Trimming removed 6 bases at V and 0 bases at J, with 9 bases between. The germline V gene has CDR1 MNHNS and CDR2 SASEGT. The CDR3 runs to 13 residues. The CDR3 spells CASRETGSYEQYF. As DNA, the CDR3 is TGTGCCAGCAGAGAGACTGGCTCCTACGAGCAGTACTTC.

The CDR3 protein is CASSRRTSGSGMSYEQYF. In DNA form, the CDR3 reads TGTGCCAGCAGCCGGAGGACTAGCGGGAGCGGCATGTCCTACGAGCAGTACTTC. The genes are TRBV3-1 and TRBJ2-7; 13 bases fit TRBD2. The ends lost 4 bases at V and 1 base at J; junction bases unmatched: 10. The CDR3 has 18 residues. Germline V gives CDR1 LGHDT, CDR2 YNNKEL (reference sequence).

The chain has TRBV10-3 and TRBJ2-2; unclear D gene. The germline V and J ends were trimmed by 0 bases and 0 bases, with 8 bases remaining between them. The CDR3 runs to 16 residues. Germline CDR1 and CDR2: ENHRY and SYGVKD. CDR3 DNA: TGTGCCATCAGTGAGTCGGTGAGGACGAACACCGGGGAGCTGTTTTTT. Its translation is CAISESVRTNTGELFF.